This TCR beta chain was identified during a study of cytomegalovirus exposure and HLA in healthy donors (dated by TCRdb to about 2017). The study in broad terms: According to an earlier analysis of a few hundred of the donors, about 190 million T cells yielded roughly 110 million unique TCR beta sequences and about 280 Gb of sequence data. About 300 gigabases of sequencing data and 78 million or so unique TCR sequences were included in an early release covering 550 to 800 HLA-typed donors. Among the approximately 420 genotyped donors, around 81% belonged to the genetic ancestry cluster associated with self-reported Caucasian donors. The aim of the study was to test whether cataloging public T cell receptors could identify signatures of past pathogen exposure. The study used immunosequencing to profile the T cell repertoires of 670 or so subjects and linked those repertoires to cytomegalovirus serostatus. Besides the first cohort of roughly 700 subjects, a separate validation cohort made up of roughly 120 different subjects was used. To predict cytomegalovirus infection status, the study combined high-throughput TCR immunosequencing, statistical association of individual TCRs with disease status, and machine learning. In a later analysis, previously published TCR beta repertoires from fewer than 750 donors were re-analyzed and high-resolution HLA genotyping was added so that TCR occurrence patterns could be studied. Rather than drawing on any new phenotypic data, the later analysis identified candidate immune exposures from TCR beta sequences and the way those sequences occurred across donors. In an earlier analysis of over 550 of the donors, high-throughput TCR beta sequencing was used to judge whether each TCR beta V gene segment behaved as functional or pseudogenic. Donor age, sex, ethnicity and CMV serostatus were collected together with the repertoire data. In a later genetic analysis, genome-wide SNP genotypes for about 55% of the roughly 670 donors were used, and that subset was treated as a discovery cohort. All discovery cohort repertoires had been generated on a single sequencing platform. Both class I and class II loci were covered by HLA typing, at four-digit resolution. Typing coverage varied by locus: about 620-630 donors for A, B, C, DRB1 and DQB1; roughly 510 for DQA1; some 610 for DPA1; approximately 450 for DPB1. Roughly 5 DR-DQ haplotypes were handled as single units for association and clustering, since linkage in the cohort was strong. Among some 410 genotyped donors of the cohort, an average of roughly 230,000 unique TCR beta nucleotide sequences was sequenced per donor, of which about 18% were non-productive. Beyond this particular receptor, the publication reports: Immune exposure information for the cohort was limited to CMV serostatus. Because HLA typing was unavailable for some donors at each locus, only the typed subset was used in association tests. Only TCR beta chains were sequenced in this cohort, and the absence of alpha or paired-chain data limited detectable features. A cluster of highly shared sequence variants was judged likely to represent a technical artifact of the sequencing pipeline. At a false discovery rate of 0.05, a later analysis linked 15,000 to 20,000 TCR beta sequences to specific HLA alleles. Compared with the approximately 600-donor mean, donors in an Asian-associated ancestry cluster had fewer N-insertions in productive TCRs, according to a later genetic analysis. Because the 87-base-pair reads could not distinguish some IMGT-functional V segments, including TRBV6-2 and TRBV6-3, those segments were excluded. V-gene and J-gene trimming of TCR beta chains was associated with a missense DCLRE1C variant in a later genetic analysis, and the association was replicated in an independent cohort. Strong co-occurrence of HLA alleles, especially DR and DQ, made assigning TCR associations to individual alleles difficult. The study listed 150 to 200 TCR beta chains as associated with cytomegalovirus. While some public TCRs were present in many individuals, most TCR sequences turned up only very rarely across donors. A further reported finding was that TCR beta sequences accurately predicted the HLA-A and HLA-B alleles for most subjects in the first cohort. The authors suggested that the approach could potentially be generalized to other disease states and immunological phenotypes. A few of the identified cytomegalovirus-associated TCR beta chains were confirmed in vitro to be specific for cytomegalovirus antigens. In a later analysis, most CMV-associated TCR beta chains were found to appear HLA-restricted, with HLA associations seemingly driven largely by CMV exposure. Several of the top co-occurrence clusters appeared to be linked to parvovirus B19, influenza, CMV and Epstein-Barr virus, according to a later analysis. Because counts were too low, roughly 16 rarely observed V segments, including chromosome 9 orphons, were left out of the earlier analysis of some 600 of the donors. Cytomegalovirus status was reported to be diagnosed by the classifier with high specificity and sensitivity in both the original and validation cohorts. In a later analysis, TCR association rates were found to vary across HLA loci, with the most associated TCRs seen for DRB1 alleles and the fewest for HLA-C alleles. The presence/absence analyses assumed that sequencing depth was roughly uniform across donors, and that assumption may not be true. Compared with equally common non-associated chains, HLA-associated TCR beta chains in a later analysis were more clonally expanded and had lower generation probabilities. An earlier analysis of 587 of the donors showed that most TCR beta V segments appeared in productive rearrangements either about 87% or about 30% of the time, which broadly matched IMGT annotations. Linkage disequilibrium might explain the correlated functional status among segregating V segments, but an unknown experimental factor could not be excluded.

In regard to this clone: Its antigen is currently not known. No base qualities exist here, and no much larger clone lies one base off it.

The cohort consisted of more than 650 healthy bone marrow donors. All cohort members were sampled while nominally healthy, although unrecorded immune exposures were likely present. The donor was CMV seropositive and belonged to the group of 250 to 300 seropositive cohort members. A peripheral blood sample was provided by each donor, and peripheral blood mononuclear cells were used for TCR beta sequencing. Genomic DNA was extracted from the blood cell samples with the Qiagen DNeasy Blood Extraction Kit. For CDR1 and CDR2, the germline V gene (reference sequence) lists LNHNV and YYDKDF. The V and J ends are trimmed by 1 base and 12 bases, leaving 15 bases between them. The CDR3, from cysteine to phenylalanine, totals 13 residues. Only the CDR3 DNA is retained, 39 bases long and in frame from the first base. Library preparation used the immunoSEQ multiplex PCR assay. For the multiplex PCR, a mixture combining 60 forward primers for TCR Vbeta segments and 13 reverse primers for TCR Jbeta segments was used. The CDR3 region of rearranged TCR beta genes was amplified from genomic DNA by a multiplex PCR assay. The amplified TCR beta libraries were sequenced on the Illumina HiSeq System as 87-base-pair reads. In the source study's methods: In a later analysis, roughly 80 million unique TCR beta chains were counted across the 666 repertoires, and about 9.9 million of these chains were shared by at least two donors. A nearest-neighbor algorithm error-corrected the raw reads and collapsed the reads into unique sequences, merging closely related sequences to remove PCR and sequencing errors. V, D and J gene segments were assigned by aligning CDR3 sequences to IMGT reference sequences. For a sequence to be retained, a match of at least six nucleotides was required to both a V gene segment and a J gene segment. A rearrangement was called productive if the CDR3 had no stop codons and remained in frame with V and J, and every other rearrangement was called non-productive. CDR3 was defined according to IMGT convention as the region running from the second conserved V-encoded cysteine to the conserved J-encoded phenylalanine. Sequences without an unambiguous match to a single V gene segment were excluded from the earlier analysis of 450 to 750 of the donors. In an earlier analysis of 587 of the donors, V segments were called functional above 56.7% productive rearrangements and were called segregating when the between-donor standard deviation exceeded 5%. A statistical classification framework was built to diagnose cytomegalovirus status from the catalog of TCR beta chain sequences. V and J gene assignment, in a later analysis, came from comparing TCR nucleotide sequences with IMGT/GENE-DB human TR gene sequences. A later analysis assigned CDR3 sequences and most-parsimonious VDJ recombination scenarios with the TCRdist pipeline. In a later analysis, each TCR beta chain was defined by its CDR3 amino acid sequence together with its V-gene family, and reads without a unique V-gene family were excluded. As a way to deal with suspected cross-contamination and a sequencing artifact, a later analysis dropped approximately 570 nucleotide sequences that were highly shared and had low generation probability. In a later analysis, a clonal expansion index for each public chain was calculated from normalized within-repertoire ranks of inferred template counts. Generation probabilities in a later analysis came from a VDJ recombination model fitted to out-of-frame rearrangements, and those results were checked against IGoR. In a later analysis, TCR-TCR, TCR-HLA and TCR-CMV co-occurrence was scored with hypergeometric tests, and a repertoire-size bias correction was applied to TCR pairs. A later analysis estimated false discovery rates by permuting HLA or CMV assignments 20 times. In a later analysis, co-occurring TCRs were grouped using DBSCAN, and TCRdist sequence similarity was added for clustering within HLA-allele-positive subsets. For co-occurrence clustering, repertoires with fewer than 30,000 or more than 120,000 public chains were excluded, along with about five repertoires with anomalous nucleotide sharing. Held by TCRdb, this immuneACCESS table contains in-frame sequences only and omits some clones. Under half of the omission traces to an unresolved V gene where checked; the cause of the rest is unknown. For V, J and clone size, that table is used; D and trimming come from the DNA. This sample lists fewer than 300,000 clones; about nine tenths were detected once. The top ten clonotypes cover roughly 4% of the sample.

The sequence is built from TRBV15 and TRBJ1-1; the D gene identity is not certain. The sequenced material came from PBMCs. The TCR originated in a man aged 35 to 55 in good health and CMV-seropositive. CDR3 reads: CATSRVSIGRSFF. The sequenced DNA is TGTGCCACCAGCAGAGTCTCAATCGGTCGATCTTTCTTT.